What follows is one T cell receptor (beta chain) and its context. This clonotype was counted many times. Its target antigen remains unknown. No qualities accompany the bases; no much larger clone lies one base away. Relative to germline, V is 3 bases shorter and J is 1 base shorter, with 9 bases between their ends. The germline V gene specifies SQVTM as CDR1 and ANQGSEA as CDR2. The CDR3 numbers 13 residues from cysteine through phenylalanine. Kept here is only the CDR3 DNA, which spans 39 bases and is read in frame from base 1. The data derive from a study of T-cell reconstitution after alpha-beta-depleted transplantation in children (TCRdb year 2016). In terms of the full investigation: T-cell immune reconstitution after TCRalphabeta/CD19-depleted allogeneic hematopoietic cell transplantation in children was quantitatively tracked in the study by means of TCR repertoire profiling.

To prepare the library, PCR was applied. Sequencing used an Illumina HiSeq 2500. To normalize quantification of the TCRbeta repertoire, the TCR libraries were built with molecular barcoding that relied on unique molecular identifiers. Starting from the raw public reads, TCRdb applied fastp trimming at Q25, assembled clones with MiXCR and retained in-frame beta chains. Rows matching on CDR3 protein sequence are summarized as one entry with the most common DNA and genes. The sample table shows 300,000 or so distinct CDR3 sequences, and over 8% are seen once. Jointly, the top ten make up around a tenth of the sample.

The chain is made from TRBV29-1 and TRBJ1-2; the best D guess is TRBD1, with 5 bases matching. Material: PBMCs from the stem cell graft donor, obtained from the stem cell graft. This receptor was taken from a human donor who donated a stem cell graft to a child with SCID. The nucleotide sequence reads TGCAGCGTTGACGGACACCGTAACTATGGCTACACCTTC. Translated, this is CSVDGHRNYGYTF.